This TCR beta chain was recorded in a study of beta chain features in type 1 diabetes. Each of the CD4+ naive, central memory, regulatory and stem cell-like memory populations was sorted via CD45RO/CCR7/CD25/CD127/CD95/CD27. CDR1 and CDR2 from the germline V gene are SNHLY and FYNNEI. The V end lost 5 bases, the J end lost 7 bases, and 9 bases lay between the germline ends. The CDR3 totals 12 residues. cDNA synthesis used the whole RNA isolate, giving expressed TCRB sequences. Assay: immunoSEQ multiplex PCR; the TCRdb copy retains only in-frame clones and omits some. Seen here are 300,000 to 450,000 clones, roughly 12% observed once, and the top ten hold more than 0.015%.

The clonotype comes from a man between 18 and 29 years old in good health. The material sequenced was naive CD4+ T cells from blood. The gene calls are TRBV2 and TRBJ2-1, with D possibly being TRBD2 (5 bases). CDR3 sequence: CASSRESNEQFF. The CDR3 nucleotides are TGTGCCAGCAGTCGGGAAAGTAATGAGCAGTTCTTC.